Each of the 7 T cell receptor beta chains below was sequenced from the same sample in a study of human T cells and chemical hapten exposure. TCRdb recomputed calls from the RACE reads with MiXCR, one row per CDR3 protein. The sample yields more than 150,000 distinct CDR3 sequences, more than 12% seen once. The time point here: patch test 1, 2 weeks after DPC sensitization. As for treatment: therapeutic diphenylcyclopropenone sensitization with weekly scalp DPC. The sequencing used whole blood, collected in connection with sensitization to the hapten diphenylcyclopropenone (DPC). Receptors originate from a woman aged 25-40 years with alopecia areata. Some clones in this sample may be carry-over from other donors' samples.

The CDR3 sequence: CASSQFMVAGPNTGELFF. The CDR3, as DNA: TGTGCCAGCAGCCAATTCATGGTGGCGGGGCCCAACACCGGGGAGCTGTTTTTT. J is TRBJ2-2 and V is TRBV3-1; tentatively, D is TRBD2 (6 bases). Trimming removed 2 bases from V and 2 bases from J, with 18 bases in between. Per germline, CDR1 LGHDT and CDR2 YNNKEL (reference sequence). The CDR3 runs to 18 residues. Supplemented by reference TRBV3-1 and TRBJ2-2, the full variable domain reads DTAVSQTPKYLVTQMGNDKSIKCEQNLGHDTMYWYKQDSKKFLKIMFSYNNKELIINETVPNRFSPKSPDKAHLNLHINSLELGDSAVYFCASSQFMVAGPNTGELFFGEGSRLTVL.

This clonotype has a handful of counts. This may be a read error, as it is one base from a much larger clone. J is TRBJ2-6 and V is TRBV11-2, with D perhaps assigned TRBD1 or TRBD2 (5 bases each). Germline V CDR1 and CDR2: SGHAT, FQNNGV. This CDR3 contains 14 residues. V lost 5 bases and J 14 bases, leaving 19 bases between the germline ends. In DNA, the CDR3 is TGTGCCAGCAGCCCCGTGAGGGTAGGGGTGATCCTGACTTTC. It yields the protein CASSPVRVGVILTF. Supplemented by reference TRBV11-2 and TRBJ2-6, the full variable domain reads EAGVAQSPRYKIIEKRQSVAFWCNPISGHATLYWYQQILGQGPKLLIQFQNNGVVDDSQLPKDRFSAERLKGVDSTLKIQPAKLEDSAVYLCASSPVRVGVILTFGAGSRLTVL.

In this sample, this clonotype turned up a few times. The chain carries TRBV29-1 and TRBJ2-1, with D perhaps TRBD1 or TRBD2 (6 bases each). Germline CDR1 reads SQVTM; CDR2 reads ANQGSEA. Trimming shortened V by 6 bases and J by 10 bases, and 10 bases separated the two germline ends. CDR3 length: 10 amino acids. The CDR3 region has the DNA TGCAGCGTGGGGGGCCCGGAGCAGTTCTTC. This gives the protein CSVGGPEQFF.

This clonotype was observed a few times. The chain carries TRBV6-5 and TRBJ1-1, with D uncertain. The CDR3 is 11 residues long. Germline lookup yields CDR1 MNHEY and CDR2 SVGAGI. Trimming cost V 10 bases and J 1 base, with 7 bases left between them. The CDR3 DNA reads TGTGCCACGACGAGGAACACTGAAGCTTTCTTT. Protein product: CATTRNTEAFF.

This chain uses TRBV20-1 with TRBJ2-2, with 8 bases lining up with TRBD2. This CDR3 has 16 amino acids. Germline CDR1 reads DFQATT; CDR2 reads SNEGSKA (reference sequence). J was trimmed by 6 bases and V by 6 bases; bases with no gene match: 15. In nucleotides, the CDR3 is TGCAGTGCGCGGCTTACTAGCGGCTACGGGCCCGGGGAGCTGTTTTTT. It is translated as CSARLTSGYGPGELFF.

V usage is TRBV28 and J usage is TRBJ1-1; D not resolved. Trimming pared 5 bases from V and 2 bases from J, leaving 12 bases between. The CDR3 has 14 amino acids. CDR1 and CDR2 (germline): MDHEN, SYDVKM. The DNA of the CDR3 is TGTGCCAGCAGTGGCGACGGAGCAAACACTGAAGCTTTCTTT. It encodes CASSGDGANTEAFF.

The V call is TRBV21-1, the J call TRBJ1-5; the listed D gene, TRBD1, was not tested against the DNA. TRBV21-1 is a listed pseudogene. The CDR3 runs 17 residues. CDR3 in DNA: TGTGCCAGCAGCGACCCCCTGGTGAGGGAAATCAATCAGCCCCAGCATTTT. Translating gives CASSDPLVREINQPQHF.